Given below is one T cell receptor beta chain in context. Its antigen remains unknown. The sample holds other DNA sequences that translate to the same CDR3. The sample is drawn from a study of T cell responses to AZD1222 COVID-19 vaccine. Overall study results and limits: White British ancestry dominated among donors, who included more females, and clonal diversity was possibly underestimated.

TCRdb's table, derived via immunoSEQ multiplex PCR, lists solely in-frame clones and lacks some. The table shows 120,000 or so clones, with about 91% occurring only once. The CDR3 is 11 amino acids. Trimming pared 5 bases from V and 3 bases from J, leaving 7 bases between. The germline gives CDR1 SQVTM, CDR2 ANQGSEA. The sample here was peripheral blood, taken on day 0 of AZD1222 vaccination. This sequence joins TRBV29-1 and TRBJ1-2; D is ambiguous. This sequence originates from an adult in good health. CDR3 sequence reads: CSVLTDYGYTF. The CDR3 coding sequence is TGCAGCGTTCTAACCGACTATGGCTACACCTTC.